The next 25 T cell receptor beta chains were all read from a single sample in a study of T cells in Graves' hyperthyroidism and ophthalmopathy. RNA transcripts yielded amplified TCR beta CDR3 regions. First-round RT-PCR with HTBI primers amplified the TCR CDR3 region. MiXCR, applied by TCRdb to the multiplex PCR reads, yields one record per CDR3 protein. The sample carries some 300,000 distinct CDR3 sequences, 10% to 15% recorded once. The source material was blood. The receptors were sampled from a woman in her twenties or thirties with Graves' hyperthyroidism that later progressed to Graves' ophthalmopathy.

The chain links TRBV6-2 or TRBV6-3 to TRBJ2-7; 7 bases match TRBD1. V gave up 11 bases and J gave up 7 bases; unmatched junction bases: 8. CDR1 is MNHEY and CDR2 is SVGEGT in the germline V gene. The CDR3 contains 11 residues. This chain's CDR3 is CAATGNGEQYF. The CDR3 nucleotides are TGTGCCGCGACAGGGAACGGGGAGCAGTACTTC.

Worth noting for this clonotype: Since a much larger clone is just one base distant, this may be a read error. This chain connects TRBV20-1 to TRBJ2-7, with D hard to call. The end of the DNA is better explained by TRBJ2-1, so the J call may be wrong. There are 11 residues in the CDR3. Per germline, CDR1 DFQATT and CDR2 SNEGSKA (reference sequence). This CDR3 reads CGFQQPYEQFF. The DNA for the CDR3 is TGCGGATTCCAACAGCCGTACGAGCAGTTCTTC.

This rearrangement joins TRBV4-2 to TRBJ2-1; 9 bases fit TRBD1. The CDR3 runs 15 residues. From germline, CDR1 is LGHNA and CDR2 YNFKEQ. The V and J ends lost 5 bases and 6 bases, in that order; junction bases with no gene match: 8. CDR3 in amino acids: CASSVGQGMGNEQFF. CDR3 in DNA: TGTGCCAGCAGCGTTGGACAGGGGATGGGCAATGAGCAGTTCTTC.

This clonotype has at least ten counts. V gene TRBV27 combines with J gene TRBJ1-1, with D perhaps TRBD1 (5 bases). Trimming took off 8 bases at V and 5 bases at J, with 18 bases between the two ends. The CDR3 is made up of 14 amino acids. The V gene's germline CDR1 is MNHEY and CDR2 SMNVEV (reference sequence). The CDR3 protein is CASRVRGRGTEAFF. The DNA for the CDR3 is TGTGCCAGCCGGGTTCGGGGCCGTGGAACTGAAGCTTTCTTT.

In its sample, this clonotype was seen many times. The chain couples TRBV27 to TRBJ1-1, with a possible D match to TRBD1 (5 bases). V shed 4 bases and J shed 0 bases, with 9 bases lying between them. The germline V gene has CDR1 MNHEY and CDR2 SMNVEV (reference sequence). The length of the CDR3 is 14 residues. Here the CDR3 reads CASSYGGLNTEAFF. The CDR3 DNA sequence: TGTGCCAGCAGTTACGGGGGTCTGAACACTGAAGCTTTCTTT.

Ten or more counts support this clonotype. The chain carries TRBV7-9 and TRBJ1-6; D ambiguous. Germline V gives CDR1 SEHNR, CDR2 FQNEAQ (reference sequence). V was clipped by 5 bases and J by 13 bases, with 9 bases between them. This CDR3 contains 11 residues. CDR3: CASSQGGPLHF. CDR3 DNA: TGTGCCAGCAGCCAAGGAGGGCCCCTCCACTTT.

This rearrangement joins TRBV30 to TRBJ1-2; no definite D call. Germline V CDR1 and CDR2: GTSNPN, SVGIG (reference sequence). Trimming removed 2 bases from V and 4 bases from J, with 17 bases in between. The CDR3 has 15 amino acids. DNA for the CDR3: TGTGCCTGGAGTACTCCTCCTCCCGGTAGCTATGGCTACACCTTC. This sequence encodes CAWSTPPPGSYGYTF.

The sample holds a few counts of this clonotype. This chain links TRBV3-1 with TRBJ2-7; D is possibly TRBD1 (5 bases). Germline loops: CDR1 LGHDT, CDR2 YNNKEL (reference sequence). V was pared by 0 bases and J by 2 bases, with 20 bases between. This CDR3 contains 18 residues. The CDR3 DNA is TGTGCCAGCAGCCAAGATGGTTTTTGGGCAGGGTCAACCTACGAGCAGTACTTC. This gives the protein CASSQDGFWAGSTYEQYF.

At least ten counts were recorded for this clonotype. The V gene is TRBV18, the J gene TRBJ2-2; D unclear. The V end was cut by 8 bases, the J end by 4 bases, with 5 bases between. The germline gives CDR1 KGHSH, CDR2 LQKENI. The CDR3 is made up of 11 amino acids. CDR3: CASETTGELFF. CDR3 nucleotides: TGTGCCAGCGAAACCACCGGGGAGCTGTTTTTT.

In its sample, this clonotype was seen many times. This sequence joins TRBV4-2 and TRBJ1-5; TRBD1 matches at 7 bases. Per germline, CDR1 LGHNA and CDR2 YNFKEQ. Trimming took 4 bases from V and 4 from J; bases not matched to a gene: 4. CDR3 length equals 14 residues. The CDR3 bases are TGTGCCAGCAGCCCACGACAGGGAAATCAGCCCCAGCATTTT. Amino acids: CASSPRQGNQPQHF.

This chain uses TRBV19 with TRBJ1-2; no reliable D call. From germline, CDR1 is LNHDA and CDR2 SQIVND (reference sequence). V was clipped by 0 bases and J by 2 bases, with 13 bases between them. The CDR3 is made up of 16 amino acids. The CDR3 spells CASSIEGPLVNYGYTF. CDR3 DNA sequence: TGTGCCAGTAGTATAGAAGGTCCGCTCGTCAACTATGGCTACACCTTC. The entire variable domain, with the rest obtained from reference TRBV19 and TRBJ1-2, is as follows: DGGITQSPKYLFRKEGQNVTLSCEQNLNHDAMYWYRQDPGQGLRLIYYSQIVNDFQKGDIAEGYSVSREKKESFPLTVTSAQKNPTAFYLCASSIEGPLVNYGYTFGSGTRLTVV.

This clonotype was counted only a few times. This rearrangement joins TRBV12-3 or TRBV12-4 to TRBJ1-4; 8 bases match TRBD1. V gave up 6 bases and J gave up 5 bases; unmatched junction bases: 11. The CDR3 is 16 residues long. The CDR3 reads CASSPGPTGGNEKLFF. Here the CDR3 DNA reads TGTGCCAGCAGCCCAGGCCCCACAGGGGGGAATGAAAAACTGTTTTTT.

This clonotype was seen ten or more times. The rearrangement links TRBV20-1 to TRBJ2-5, with 10 bases fitting TRBD2. CDR1 DFQATT and CDR2 SNEGSKA come from the germline V gene (reference sequence). Germline trimming cut 5 bases from V and 1 base from J; bases unmatched to any gene: 19. This CDR3 has 19 amino acids. CDR3 sequence (DNA): TGCAGTGCTGGGCAGCCCTCCTACCAGCGGGAGGGGCTCCAAGAGACCCAGTACTTC. This gives the protein CSAGQPSYQREGLQETQYF.

This clonotype was found many times. The chain is built from TRBV20-1 and TRBJ2-3, with D possibly being TRBD1 (6 bases). The CDR3 runs 13 residues. Germline values: CDR1 DFQATT, CDR2 SNEGSKA (reference sequence). V was pared by 3 bases and J by 4 bases, with 11 bases between. The CDR3 DNA sequence: TGCAGTGCTAGGGAGACAGGAGCAGATACGCAGTATTTT. Translation gives CSARETGADTQYF.

This clonotype was seen ten or more times. This sequence joins TRBV4-3 and TRBJ2-1, with 10 positions matching TRBD2. V shed 3 bases, J shed 4 bases, and the junction held 6 bases outside the gene matches. Germline V gene lookup returns CDR1 LGHNA and CDR2 YSLEER. This CDR3 has 16 residues. CDR3 bases: TGCGCCAGCAGCCACGAACCAGCGGGAGGGTACAATGAGCAGTTCTTC. It encodes CASSHEPAGGYNEQFF.

This clonotype showed up just a few times. J is TRBJ2-1 and V is TRBV27; D is perhaps TRBD1 (5 bases). CDR1 MNHEY and CDR2 SMNVEV come from the germline V gene (reference sequence). V was clipped by 2 bases and J by 7 bases, with 9 bases between them. The CDR3 consists of 13 residues. CDR3 DNA: TGTGCCAGCAGTTTACAGGGTACGAATGAGCAGTTCTTC. As protein: CASSLQGTNEQFF.

This clonotype was detected many times. The gene calls are TRBV7-9 and TRBJ2-7, with 8 bases matching TRBD2. There are 14 residues in the CDR3. J lost 3 bases, V lost 4 bases, and 5 bases had no gene match. CDR1 is SEHNR and CDR2 is FQNEAQ in the germline V gene (reference sequence). DNA for the CDR3: TGTGCCAGCAGCTCGGGACTAGACGACTACGAGCAGTACTTC. Protein product: CASSSGLDDYEQYF.

This clonotype came up many times. The chain carries TRBV27 and TRBJ2-1; TRBD2 matches 8 bases. The CDR3 spans 15 residues. Germline lookup yields CDR1 MNHEY and CDR2 SMNVEV (reference sequence). Losses at the gene ends were 1 base for V and 9 bases for J; bases not matched to a gene: 8. This CDR3 is CASSLLVSGIGEQFF. The CDR3 nucleotides are TGTGCCAGCAGTTTATTGGTTAGCGGGATAGGTGAGCAGTTCTTC.

Written as DNA, the CDR3 is TGCAGTGCTAGTCGGGGGTTCTACGAGCAGTACTTC. Protein sequence: CSASRGFYEQYF. V gene TRBV20-1 combines with J gene TRBJ2-7; maybe TRBD2 (6 bases). V lost 3 bases to trimming and J lost 3 bases, with 9 bases between them. Germline-derived CDR1 and CDR2 are DFQATT and SNEGSKA (reference sequence). The CDR3 spans 12 residues.

A word on this clonotype: Being one base from a much bigger clone, this may be a read error. This chain joins TRBV24-1 and TRBJ2-3; D could derive from TRBD1 or TRBD2 (5 bases each). V was trimmed by 12 bases and J by 8 bases, leaving 20 bases between them. Germline values: CDR1 KGHDR, CDR2 SFDVKD. CDR3 length: 13 residues. CDR3 loop: CAAAGSLRGTQYF. CDR3 DNA: TGTGCCGCCGCAGGATCACTGAGGGGTACGCAGTATTTT.

This chain links TRBV4-1 with TRBJ2-7; 10 bases match TRBD2. This CDR3 spans 17 amino acids. Trimming took 0 bases from V and 7 from J; bases not matched to a gene: 12. Germline lookup yields CDR1 MGHRA and CDR2 YSYEKL. This CDR3 is CASSQDSGLAVSGEQYF. The CDR3 coding sequence is TGCGCCAGCAGCCAAGATTCAGGACTAGCGGTCTCCGGGGAGCAGTACTTC.

The sample holds many counts of this clonotype. The chain combines TRBV7-3 with TRBJ2-1; a weak D match, TRBD2 (5 bases). The CDR3 runs to 13 residues. The germline CDR1 and CDR2 sequences are SGHTA and FQGTGA. The V and J ends lost 6 bases and 4 bases respectively, with 10 bases between them. The CDR3 bases are TGTGCCAGCAGTTCCGGGATATACAATGAGCAGTTCTTC. It specifies CASSSGIYNEQFF.

The chain employs TRBV11-2 and TRBJ2-1, with 10 bases fitting TRBD2. The CDR3 spans 16 residues. The germline gives CDR1 SGHAT, CDR2 FQNNGV. The ends lost 1 base at V and 7 bases at J; junction bases unmatched: 7. CDR3 sequence reads: CASSLVQAGGLNEQFF. The DNA for the CDR3 is TGTGCCAGCAGCTTAGTTCAAGCGGGGGGGCTGAATGAGCAGTTCTTC. The full variable domain, its missing parts supplied by reference TRBV11-2 and TRBJ2-1, is EAGVAQSPRYKIIEKRQSVAFWCNPISGHATLYWYQQILGQGPKLLIQFQNNGVVDDSQLPKDRFSAERLKGVDSTLKIQPAKLEDSAVYLCASSLVQAGGLNEQFFGPGTRLTVL.

This chain uses TRBV5-1 with TRBJ2-7, with 7 bases lining up with TRBD2. This CDR3 contains 14 residues. The junction had 4 bases not matched to a gene; V was cut back by 0 bases and J by 4 bases. Germline V gene data show CDR1 as SGHRS and CDR2 as YFSETQ. This CDR3 reads CASSLGREGYEQYF. CDR3 sequence (DNA): TGCGCCAGCAGCTTGGGCAGGGAGGGGTACGAGCAGTACTTC.

Ten or more counts support this clonotype. This chain joins TRBV12-3 or TRBV12-4 and TRBJ2-1; D is unresolved. Deletions cut 2 bases from V and 10 bases from J, with 12 bases between. This CDR3 has 13 residues. The CDR3 reads CASSLLESREQFF. The CDR3 DNA is TGTGCCAGCAGTTTACTAGAGTCCCGGGAGCAGTTCTTC.